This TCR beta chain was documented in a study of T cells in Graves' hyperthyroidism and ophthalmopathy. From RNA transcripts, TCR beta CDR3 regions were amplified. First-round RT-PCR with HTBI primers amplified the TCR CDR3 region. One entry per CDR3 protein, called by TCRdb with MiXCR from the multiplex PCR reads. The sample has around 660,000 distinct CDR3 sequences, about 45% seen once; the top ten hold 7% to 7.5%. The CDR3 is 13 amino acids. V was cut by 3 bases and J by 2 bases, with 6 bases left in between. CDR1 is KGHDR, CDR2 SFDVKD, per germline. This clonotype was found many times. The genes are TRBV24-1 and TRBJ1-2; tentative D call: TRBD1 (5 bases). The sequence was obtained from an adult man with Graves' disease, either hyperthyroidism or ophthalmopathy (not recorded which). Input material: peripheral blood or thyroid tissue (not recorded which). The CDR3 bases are TGTGCCACCAGTGATCAGGGAAACTATGGCTACACCTTC. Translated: CATSDQGNYGYTF.